This entry lists 28 T cell receptor beta chains sequenced from one sample in a study of Graves' ophthalmopathy and Graves' hyperthyroidism. Amplification targeted the TCR beta CDR3 regions, with RNA transcripts as the source material. The first round was an RT-PCR with HTBI primers, and the second round was a multiplex PCR. One entry per CDR3 protein results from TCRdb running MiXCR on the multiplex PCR reads. Of around 340,000 distinct CDR3 sequences in the sample, roughly 15% are singletons; the top ten hold 10% to 15%. Sequencing was performed on peripheral blood. The receptor set was obtained from an adult man with Graves' ophthalmopathy.

This clonotype was observed a handful of times. The conserved phenylalanine or tryptophan normally closing the CDR3 is absent here, so this likely arose from a read error. The DNA of the CDR3 is TGCAGTGCCCAGGCCCGGAGAGCGAACACCGGGGAGCTGTTTTCT. It encodes CSAQARRANTGELFS. V is TRBV20-1 and J is TRBJ2-2; no firm D call. Germline V gives CDR1 DFQATT, CDR2 SNEGSKA (reference sequence). The V end was cut by 6 bases, the J end by 0 bases, with 14 bases between. The CDR3 loop spans 15 amino acids.

This clonotype was detected ten times or more. The conserved phenylalanine or tryptophan is not found at the CDR3 terminus, so this likely reflects a read error. V is TRBV30 and J is TRBJ1-5; 9 bases are a match to TRBD1. CDR3 size: 18 residues. The V gene's germline CDR1 is GTSNPN and CDR2 SVGIG (reference sequence). V shed 0 bases and J 0 bases; nucleotides not matched to a gene: 9. The CDR3 coding sequence is TGTGCCTGGAGTGTACCGACAGGGGGGGTTTATAGCAATCAGCCCCAGCATTCT. Protein: CAWSVPTGGVYSNQPQHS.

This clonotype was picked up a small number of times. The genes are TRBV6-2 or TRBV6-3 and TRBJ2-7, with 7 bases that match TRBD2. V lost 4 bases and J lost 0; bases outside the gene matches: 6. Germline CDR1 is MNHEY and CDR2 is SVGEGT. The CDR3 length is 15 residues. The CDR3 sequence is CASSSTSQSSYEQYF. CDR3 sequence (DNA): TGTGCCAGCAGTTCGACTAGCCAGAGCTCCTACGAGCAGTACTTC.

This clonotype was seen repeatedly, ten times or more. The chain carries TRBV27 and TRBJ1-1, with D possibly being TRBD1 (6 bases). Trimming removed 3 bases at V and 1 base at J, with 9 bases between. CDR3 length: 14 residues. Per the germline V gene, CDR1 is MNHEY and CDR2 is SMNVEV (reference sequence). CDR3 sequence (DNA): TGTGCCAGCAGTTTCGACAGGCGGAACACTGAAGCTTTCTTT. It codes for CASSFDRRNTEAFF.

This chain connects TRBV15 to TRBJ1-3; D is unresolved. The CDR3 length is 15 residues. Germline V gives CDR1 LNHNV, CDR2 YYDKDF (reference sequence). V gave up 1 base and J gave up 2 bases, with 9 bases separating them. CDR3 region: CATSRARNPGNTIYF. In nucleotides, the CDR3 is TGTGCCACCAGCAGAGCACGGAATCCTGGAAACACCATATATTTT. The complete variable domain, with remaining parts taken from reference TRBV15 and TRBJ1-3, reads DAMVIQNPRYQVTQFGKPVTLSCSQTLNHNVMYWYQQKSSQAPKLLFHYYDKDFNNEADTPDNFQSRRPNTSFCFLDIRSPGLGDTAMYLCATSRARNPGNTIYFGEGSWLTVV.

This clonotype has at least ten counts. The gene calls are TRBV4-1 and TRBJ2-7, with 10 bases aligning to TRBD2. CDR3 length equals 17 residues. After removal of 1 base from V and 9 bases from J, the junction contained 15 bases not matched to a gene. Per the germline V gene, CDR1 is MGHRA and CDR2 is YSYEKL. The CDR3 nucleotides are TGCGCCAGCAGCCAAGGGCGGGTTGGACTAGCGGCAGGCGGGCAGTACTTC. It yields the protein CASSQGRVGLAAGGQYF.

This clonotype has at least ten counts. This sequence joins TRBV19 and TRBJ2-6, with D possibly being TRBD1 (5 bases). V shed 2 bases and J shed 0 bases, with 8 bases lying between them. The germline CDR1 and CDR2 sequences are LNHDA and SQIVND (reference sequence). The CDR3 length is 16 residues. Here the CDR3 reads CASSIRGSSGANVLTF. CDR3 nucleotides: TGTGCCAGTAGTATAAGGGGAAGCTCTGGGGCCAACGTCCTGACTTTC.

Many counts were recorded for this clonotype. The chain joins TRBV6-5 to TRBJ1-2; a possible D gene is TRBD1 (6 bases). V dropped 5 bases and J dropped 8 bases, with 12 bases sitting between them. CDR1 MNHEY and CDR2 SVGAGI come from the germline V gene. The CDR3 contains 12 residues. CDR3 residues: CASSPNRDGYTF. For the CDR3, the DNA is TGTGCCAGCAGTCCAAACAGGGACGGCTACACCTTC.

This clonotype was counted at least ten times. The chain uses TRBV9 and TRBJ1-3; 8 positions agree with TRBD1. Germline CDR1 is SGDLS and CDR2 is YYNGEE. The CDR3 consists of 17 residues. Trimming removed 1 base from V and 3 bases from J; junction bases left unmatched: 9. The CDR3 reads CASSVTPGTGHGNTIYF. The CDR3, as DNA: TGTGCCAGCAGCGTAACACCCGGGACAGGCCATGGAAACACCATATATTTT.

In this sample, this clonotype turned up many times. This chain links TRBV2 with TRBJ2-7; 7 nucleotides match TRBD1. The J segment lost 3 bases and the V segment lost 4 bases, leaving 6 bases of the junction unmatched. Looked up from germline, CDR1 is SNHLY and CDR2 is FYNNEI. The CDR3 length is 14 residues. CDR3 DNA sequence: TGTGCCAGCAGTGTGGACAGGACACTCTACGAGCAGTACTTC. As protein: CASSVDRTLYEQYF.

This clonotype has ten or more counts. The chain carries TRBV9 and TRBJ2-3, with D possibly being TRBD1 (6 bases). Germline-derived CDR1 and CDR2 are SGDLS and YYNGEE. Trimming cost V 0 bases and J 4 bases, with 15 bases left between them. This CDR3 is 16 amino acids long. CDR3 residues: CASSVDGDTPPDTQYF. The DNA for the CDR3 is TGTGCCAGCAGCGTAGACGGGGACACCCCCCCAGATACGCAGTATTTT.

In this sample, this clonotype turned up many times. The chain links TRBV6-5 to TRBJ2-2; maybe TRBD1 (5 bases). The CDR3 contains 11 residues. The ends were cut back, 10 bases at V and 11 bases at J, with 14 bases in the middle. Per germline, CDR1 MNHEY and CDR2 SVGAGI. The CDR3 protein is CATNTGPELFF. The CDR3 DNA is TGTGCCACCAACACAGGACCCGAGCTGTTTTTT.

This clonotype came up many times. The chain couples TRBV29-1 to TRBJ1-2; D is uncertain. CDR3 length: 15 amino acids. Germline CDR1 and CDR2: SQVTM and ANQGSEA. The germline V and J ends were trimmed by 4 bases and 6 bases, with 21 bases remaining between them. The CDR3 here is CSVGLWSHRGDGYTF. The CDR3 DNA reads as TGCAGCGTTGGATTGTGGTCTCATCGGGGTGATGGCTACACCTTC. The variable domain in full, completed from reference TRBV29-1 and TRBJ1-2, reads SAVISQKPSRDICQRGTSLTIQCQVDSQVTMMFWYRQQPGQSLTLIATANQGSEATYESGFVIDKFPISRPNLTFSTLTVSNMSPEDSSIYLCSVGLWSHRGDGYTFGSGTRLTVV.

This clonotype was seen many times. The chain carries TRBV24-1 and TRBJ1-2, with D hard to call. CDR3 length: 16 residues. Germline V gene lookup returns CDR1 KGHDR and CDR2 SFDVKD. Trimming shortened V by 3 bases and J by 2 bases, and 15 bases separated the two germline ends. The chain's CDR3 is CATSDPRANENYGYTF. DNA for the CDR3: TGTGCCACCAGTGATCCCCGGGCCAACGAGAACTATGGCTACACCTTC.

This clonotype appeared many times. The V gene is TRBV20-1, the J gene TRBJ2-2; 9 bases map to TRBD1. The trim removed 0 bases at V and 0 bases at J, leaving 5 bases unmatched. Germline V lookup: CDR1 DFQATT, CDR2 SNEGSKA (reference sequence). The CDR3 consists of 17 residues. The CDR3, as DNA: TGCAGTGCTAGAGATACCCGACAGGGGGCGAACACCGGGGAGCTGTTTTTT. It is translated as CSARDTRQGANTGELFF.

This clonotype was picked up many times. The chain recombines TRBV6-2 or TRBV6-3 with TRBJ1-6, with 7 bases lining up with TRBD1. The length of the CDR3 is 13 residues. With V trimmed by 6 bases and J by 10 bases, 6 bases remained unmatched. Germline loops: CDR1 MNHEY, CDR2 SVGEGT. CDR3 sequence reads: CASRDRENSPLHF. In nucleotides, the CDR3 is TGTGCCAGCAGAGACAGGGAAAACTCACCCCTCCACTTT.

CDR3 in DNA: TGTGCCAGCAGTTCGCAAGCAGTTACTGAAGCTTTCTTT. Protein product: CASSSQAVTEAFF. The chain uses TRBV12-3 or TRBV12-4 and TRBJ1-1, with D unclear. The ends were cut back, 4 bases at V and 5 bases at J, with 11 bases in the middle. This CDR3 has 13 residues.

There are many counts of this clonotype. The chain recombines TRBV4-1 with TRBJ1-2, with 9 positions matching TRBD1. This CDR3 has 15 amino acids. Germline V gives CDR1 MGHRA, CDR2 YSYEKL. The ends lost 4 bases at V and 3 bases at J; junction bases unmatched: 6. CDR3 DNA: TGCGCCAGCAGCCTAGGACAGGGGAGGGACTATGGCTACACCTTC. It translates to CASSLGQGRDYGYTF.

The chain uses TRBV6-1 and TRBJ2-2; 15 nucleotides agree with TRBD2. J gave up 4 bases and V 7 bases, and 7 bases lay outside the gene matches. This CDR3 comprises 17 residues. CDR1 and CDR2 from the germline V gene are MNHNS and SASEGT. CDR3 protein: CASTGLAGGPGTGELFF. In nucleotides, the CDR3 is TGTGCCAGCACCGGACTAGCGGGAGGGCCGGGCACCGGGGAGCTGTTTTTT.

The CDR3 coding sequence is TGCAGTGCTAGGGCCAAAGAGCGGGCTAGCGGGACCGAGCAGTACTTC. It translates to CSARAKERASGTEQYF. The V and J genes are TRBV20-1 and TRBJ2-7; 9 bases match TRBD2. The length of the CDR3 is 16 residues. V lost 3 bases, J lost 6 bases, and 15 bases stayed unmatched. Germline CDR1 and CDR2: DFQATT and SNEGSKA (reference sequence).

In its sample, this clonotype was seen many times. One end of the junction varies from germline; a read error may be responsible. The chain uses TRBV28 and TRBJ1-1; perhaps TRBD1 as D (5 bases). CDR3 length: 12 amino acids. The germline V gene encodes CDR1 MDHEN and CDR2 SYDVKM. CDR3 nucleotides: TGTGCCAGCAGCCTAGGGGTGGCTGAAACTTTCTTT. It translates to CASSLGVAETFF.

This clonotype occurred many times. The chain is built from TRBV6-5 and TRBJ1-1; possibly TRBD1 for D (5 bases). The CDR3 spans 14 residues. V lost 2 bases to trimming and J lost 1 base, with 8 bases between them. Per germline, CDR1 MNHEY and CDR2 SVGAGI. In DNA form, the CDR3 reads TGTGCCAGCAGTTACCACCAGGGGAACACTGAAGCTTTCTTT. Translation: CASSYHQGNTEAFF.

The rearrangement joins TRBV3-1 to TRBJ1-5; D may be TRBD1 (6 bases). Germline CDR1 reads LGHDT; CDR2 reads YNNKEL (reference sequence). Trimming cost V 4 bases and J 4 bases, with 8 bases left between them. The CDR3 consists of 13 residues. CDR3 in amino acids: CASSRGANQPQHF. DNA of the CDR3: TGTGCCAGCAGCCGGGGGGCGAATCAGCCCCAGCATTTT.

V usage is TRBV30 and J usage is TRBJ2-1; D is uncertain. V was pared by 1 base and J by 0 bases, with 10 bases between. Per germline, CDR1 GTSNPN and CDR2 SVGIG (reference sequence). This CDR3 spans 15 amino acids. CDR3 nucleotide sequence: TGTGCCTGGAGTGCGGAGTCGAGCTCCTACAATGAGCAGTTCTTC. Protein sequence: CAWSAESSSYNEQFF.

This clonotype appeared many times. This sequence joins TRBV15 and TRBJ2-2; a possible D gene is TRBD1 (6 bases). Germline V CDR1 and CDR2: LNHNV, YYDKDF (reference sequence). With 5 bases removed from V and 6 bases from J, the gap between germline ends came to 13 bases. The CDR3 consists of 14 residues. CDR3 in amino acids: CATSPFRGPGELFF. The CDR3 nucleotides read TGTGCCACCAGCCCCTTCAGGGGACCCGGGGAGCTGTTTTTT.

This clonotype was counted at least ten times. The V gene is TRBV27, the J gene TRBJ1-5; 12 bases line up with TRBD1. CDR3 length equals 17 residues. J was trimmed by 2 bases and V by 4 bases; bases with no gene match: 6. Germline lookup yields CDR1 MNHEY and CDR2 SMNVEV (reference sequence). The CDR3 coding sequence is TGTGCCAGCAGTTCCGGGACAGGGGGCTTTGGCAATCAGCCCCAGCATTTT. It yields the protein CASSSGTGGFGNQPQHF.

The chain is built from TRBV12-3 or TRBV12-4 and TRBJ1-3; weak D call: TRBD1 (6 bases). Trimming left V 1 base short and J 4 bases short, with 14 bases between. There are 16 residues in the CDR3. In nucleotides, the CDR3 is TGTGCCAGCAGTTTAGTTGGGGGCGCATGGGGAAACACCATATATTTT. Translating gives CASSLVGGAWGNTIYF.

This clonotype was detected many times. The CDR3 bases are TGTGCCAGCAGTTTTGCCAGCCAAGAGACCCAGTACTTC. As protein: CASSFASQETQYF. This chain connects TRBV12-3 or TRBV12-4 to TRBJ2-5; no clear D gene. V shed 3 bases and J shed 1 base, with 6 bases lying between them. The CDR3 runs to 13 residues.